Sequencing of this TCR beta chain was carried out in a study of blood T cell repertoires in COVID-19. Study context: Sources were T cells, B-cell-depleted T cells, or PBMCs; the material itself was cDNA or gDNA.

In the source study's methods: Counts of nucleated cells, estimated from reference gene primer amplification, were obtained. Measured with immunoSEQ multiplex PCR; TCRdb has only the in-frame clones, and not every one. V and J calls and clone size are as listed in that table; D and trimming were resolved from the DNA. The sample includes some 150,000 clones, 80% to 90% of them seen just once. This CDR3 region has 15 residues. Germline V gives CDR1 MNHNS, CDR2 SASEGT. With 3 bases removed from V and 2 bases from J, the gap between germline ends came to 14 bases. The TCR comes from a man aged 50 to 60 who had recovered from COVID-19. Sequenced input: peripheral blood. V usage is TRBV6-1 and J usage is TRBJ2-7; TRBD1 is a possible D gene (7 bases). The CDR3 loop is CASSEEGDSPYEQYF. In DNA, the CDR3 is TGTGCCAGCAGTGAGGAGGGGGACAGCCCCTACGAGCAGTACTTC.